A single sample is the source of the 16 T cell receptor beta chains below, sequenced in a study of blood T cell repertoires in COVID-19. The assay was immunoSEQ multiplex PCR, and TCRdb's table has in-frame clones only and misses some. The profile shows about 170,000 clones, approximately 87% of them singletons. The source material was peripheral blood. The receptors stem from a woman aged 60-75 years with COVID-19, enrolled during active disease.

The chain uses TRBV28 and TRBJ1-1; perhaps TRBD1 as D (5 bases). The CDR3 covers 19 residues. Germline assignment: CDR1 MDHEN and CDR2 SYDVKM. The V and J ends lost 2 bases and 7 bases respectively, with 29 bases between them. The CDR3, as DNA: TGTGCCAGCAGTTTAAGAGGAGGGGCCTTCGAAAGGGTGGAGAATGAAGCTTTCTTT. It yields the protein CASSLRGGAFERVENEAFF.

The chain carries TRBV5-6 and TRBJ2-3, with D possibly being TRBD1 (6 bases). The germline CDR1 and CDR2 sequences are SGHDT and YYEEEE. There are 16 residues in the CDR3. Between the trimmed V and J ends, which lost 0 bases and 2 bases, there was a span of 13 bases. The DNA of the CDR3 is TGTGCCAGCAGCTTGGGTTCCAGGGGAAACACAGATACGCAGTATTTT. This codes for CASSLGSRGNTDTQYF.

The gene calls are TRBV7-2 and TRBJ1-4; a weak D match, TRBD1 (5 bases). The germline gives CDR1 SGHTA, CDR2 FQGNSA. The CDR3 has 15 residues. V was clipped by 1 base and J by 8 bases, with 14 bases between them. CDR3 region: CASSLGLGGGEKLFF. CDR3 nucleotide sequence: TGTGCCAGCAGCTTAGGTCTCGGGGGAGGAGAAAAACTGTTTTTT. Full variable domain (remainder filled in from reference TRBV7-2 and TRBJ1-4): GAGVSQSPSNKVTEKGKDVELRCDPISGHTALYWYRQSLGQGLEFLIYFQGNSAPDKSGLPSDRFSAERTGGSVSTLTIQRTQQEDSAVYLCASSLGLGGGEKLFFGSGTQLSVL.

V and J are TRBV5-8 and TRBJ2-3; 8 bases map to TRBD1. This CDR3 comprises 16 residues. The junction had 11 bases not matched to a gene; V was cut back by 2 bases and J by 6 bases. Germline CDR1 reads SGHTS; CDR2 reads YDEGEE. The DNA for the CDR3 is TGTGCCAGCAGCTTTGAACGGGCAGGGGGCATGGATACGCAGTATTTT. Encoded protein: CASSFERAGGMDTQYF.

The chain combines TRBV27 with TRBJ1-5, with 10 bases matching TRBD1. The CDR3 sequence is 15 residues long. Germline V lookup: CDR1 MNHEY, CDR2 SMNVEV (reference sequence). The V segment lost 6 bases and the J segment 4 bases; nucleotides outside the gene matches: 6. DNA for the CDR3: TGTGCCAGCAGCCATCCGGGACAGGGGAATCAGCCCCAGCATTTT. Amino acid sequence: CASSHPGQGNQPQHF.

The CDR3 sequence is CSVGELAAYNEQFF. DNA of the CDR3: TGCAGCGTTGGAGAATTAGCGGCCTACAATGAGCAGTTCTTC. This chain uses TRBV29-1 with TRBJ2-1, with D perhaps matching TRBD2 (6 bases). V was clipped by 4 bases and J by 2 bases, with 12 bases between them. CDR1 and CDR2 from the germline V gene are SQVTM and ANQGSEA. CDR3 length equals 14 residues.

The gene calls are TRBV5-1 and TRBJ2-7; D may be TRBD1 (6 bases). Trimming removed 3 bases at V and 0 bases at J, with 16 bases between. This CDR3 is 16 amino acids long. Germline V lookup: CDR1 SGHRS, CDR2 YFSETQ. CDR3 sequence (DNA): TGCGCCAGCAGCTCAAATCGGGACAAAGGCTCCTACGAGCAGTACTTC. It translates to CASSSNRDKGSYEQYF.

V and J are TRBV30 and TRBJ1-4; no clear D gene. The germline gives CDR1 GTSNPN, CDR2 SVGIG (reference sequence). The CDR3 loop spans 14 amino acids. Trimming pared 1 base from V and 7 bases from J, leaving 13 bases between. In DNA, the CDR3 is TGTGCCTGGAGTGAACGGGTTTTGGGTGAAAAACTGTTTTTT. Translated, it gives CAWSERVLGEKLFF.

The chain joins TRBV28 to TRBJ1-4; D gene unclear. In germline, CDR1 is MDHEN, CDR2 SYDVKM. V shed 5 bases and J shed 5 bases, with 9 bases lying between them. CDR3 size: 13 residues. CDR3 coding DNA: TGTGCCAGCAGTCTACCCTTAAATGAAAAACTGTTTTTT. It translates to CASSLPLNEKLFF.

This chain links TRBV24-1 with TRBJ2-1, with 8 bases matching TRBD1. The CDR3 is made up of 15 amino acids. V lost 6 bases, J lost 3 bases, and 6 bases stayed unmatched. Germline V gives CDR1 KGHDR, CDR2 SFDVKD. The CDR3 bases are TGTGCCACCAGTCAGACAGGGGCTTACTACAATGAGCAGTTCTTC. It is translated as CATSQTGAYYNEQFF.

CDR3 in amino acids: CASNPLGTYEQYF. CDR3 nucleotide sequence: TGTGCCAGCAATCCTTTGGGGACTTACGAGCAGTACTTC. V gene TRBV28 combines with J gene TRBJ2-7; a possible D gene is TRBD2 (6 bases). The V and J ends lost 7 bases and 4 bases respectively, with 14 bases between them. The CDR3 has 13 amino acids. Germline loops: CDR1 MDHEN, CDR2 SYDVKM.

This clone has more than one count but fewer than ten. Here the CDR3 DNA reads TGTGCCAGCAGCGTAGACAGCGGTGCAGGGGTAGGCTACACCTTC. This translates into CASSVDSGAGVGYTF. The genes are TRBV9 and TRBJ1-2; D might be TRBD1 (6 bases). V was clipped by 0 bases and J by 8 bases, with 17 bases between them. This CDR3 comprises 15 residues. The germline gives CDR1 SGDLS, CDR2 YYNGEE.

This CDR3 reads CASSFRREGYYGYTF. The CDR3 bases are TGTGCCAGCAGTTTCCGCCGCGAGGGATACTATGGCTACACCTTC. This chain links TRBV6-2 or TRBV6-3 with TRBJ1-2; D is undetermined. The ends were cut back, 4 bases at V and 3 bases at J, with 15 bases in the middle. Germline V gene lookup returns CDR1 MNHEY and CDR2 SVGEGT. This CDR3 spans 15 amino acids.

The V call is TRBV7-8, the J call TRBJ1-5, with D uncertain. V lost 6 bases, J lost 0 bases, and 6 bases lay in between. The CDR3 is 13 residues long. Germline V gene lookup returns CDR1 SGHVS and CDR2 FQNEAQ. The CDR3 nucleotides are TGTGCCAGCAGTAGATATAGCAATCAGCCCCAGCATTTT. This sequence encodes CASSRYSNQPQHF.

The chain couples TRBV15 to TRBJ2-3; no firm D call. Trimming took off 4 bases at V and 4 bases at J, with 12 bases between the two ends. This CDR3 is built from 14 residues. Germline V gene data show CDR1 as LNHNV and CDR2 as YYDKDF (reference sequence). The CDR3 DNA is TGTGCCACCAGCAAGCCGGTCATGGCAGATACGCAGTATTTT. This gives the protein CATSKPVMADTQYF.

The chain employs TRBV29-1 and TRBJ2-7; D is undetermined. V was clipped by 2 bases and J by 2 bases, with 10 bases between them. The CDR3 covers 13 residues. In germline, CDR1 is SQVTM, CDR2 ANQGSEA. The CDR3 spells CSVEPLDAYEQYF. As DNA, the CDR3 is TGCAGCGTTGAACCCCTAGACGCCTACGAGCAGTACTTC.